The 25 T cell receptor beta chains given below trace back to one sample, sequenced in a study of blood T cell repertoires in COVID-19. Data came from immunoSEQ multiplex PCR; TCRdb stores just in-frame clones and leaves some out. This sample carries about 94,000 clones, approximately 79% of them seen once, and the ten largest clones take 3.5% to 4%. The sample consisted of peripheral blood. These receptors were collected from an older man with COVID-19, enrolled during active disease.

V and J are TRBV27 and TRBJ2-7; D gene ambiguous. The germline V gene encodes CDR1 MNHEY and CDR2 SMNVEV (reference sequence). Trimming cost V 2 bases and J 0 bases, with 5 bases left between them. CDR3 length: 13 residues. The CDR3 spells CASSLGNSYEQYF. The CDR3, as DNA: TGTGCCAGCAGTTTAGGCAACTCCTACGAGCAGTACTTC.

This clone turned up a few times. The V gene is TRBV9, the J gene TRBJ2-1, with 7 bases that match TRBD2. This CDR3 comprises 16 residues. Germline-derived CDR1 and CDR2 are SGDLS and YYNGEE. V shed 4 bases, J shed 4 bases, and the junction held 11 bases outside the gene matches. For the CDR3, the DNA is TGTGCCAGCAGCTCCCGTGTGGGCGGGGGATACAATGAGCAGTTCTTC. As protein: CASSSRVGGGYNEQFF.

The rearrangement links TRBV7-9 to TRBJ2-7, with TRBD1 matching over 9 bases. J lost 1 base, V lost 8 bases, and 15 bases had no gene match. The CDR3 length is 17 residues. Per germline, CDR1 SEHNR and CDR2 FQNEAQ (reference sequence). CDR3 in amino acids: CASEPERWTGVSYEQYF. In DNA, the CDR3 is TGTGCCAGCGAGCCGGAACGGTGGACAGGGGTTTCCTACGAGCAGTACTTC.

V gene TRBV7-2 combines with J gene TRBJ2-1; TRBD2 agrees at 8 bases. Germline lookup yields CDR1 SGHTA and CDR2 FQGNSA. The junction had 6 bases not matched to a gene; V was cut back by 5 bases and J by 6 bases. This CDR3 region has 14 residues. The CDR3 spells CASSLGTSSNEQFF. In DNA, the CDR3 is TGTGCCAGCAGCCTCGGGACTAGTAGCAATGAGCAGTTCTTC.

CDR3 sequence (DNA): TGTGCCAGCAGCCCGGGCCTGGTCCACGGCGGGTACGAGCAGTACTTC. Translation: CASSPGLVHGGYEQYF. This chain connects TRBV5-5 to TRBJ2-7; maybe TRBD2 (5 bases). With 4 bases removed from V and 4 bases from J, the gap between germline ends came to 21 bases. The CDR3 extends over 16 amino acids. Germline assignment: CDR1 SGHKS and CDR2 YYEKEE (reference sequence).

This rearrangement joins TRBV9 to TRBJ2-3; 14 bases line up with TRBD2. The CDR3 has 17 residues. The V gene end was trimmed by 0 bases and the J gene end by 3 bases; junction bases not matched to a gene: 3. Germline V lookup: CDR1 SGDLS, CDR2 YYNGEE. CDR3 DNA sequence: TGTGCCAGCAGCGTAGTCGGGACTAGCGGGAGTACAGATACGCAGTATTTT. It yields the protein CASSVVGTSGSTDTQYF.

This clone was seen repeatedly, ten times or more. The gene calls are TRBV28 and TRBJ1-2; 9 bases are a match to TRBD1. This CDR3 has 17 residues. Germline V gene sequence: CDR1 MDHEN, CDR2 SYDVKM. V was pared by 4 bases and J by 5 bases, with 14 bases of the junction left unmatched. CDR3 protein: CASSSPGETGGWYGYTF. Written as DNA, the CDR3 is TGTGCCAGCAGTTCCCCAGGGGAGACAGGGGGTTGGTATGGCTACACCTTC.

V and J are TRBV25-1 and TRBJ1-1; 9 bases align to TRBD1. The V segment lost 7 bases and the J segment 4 bases; nucleotides outside the gene matches: 4. Germline assignment: CDR1 MGHDK and CDR2 SYGVNS. This CDR3 is built from 13 residues. CDR3 protein: CASTLTGGTEAFF. The CDR3 DNA follows: TGTGCCAGCACCCTGACAGGGGGCACTGAAGCTTTCTTT.

J is TRBJ1-1 and V is TRBV20-1; 8 nucleotides line up with TRBD1. Germline V gives CDR1 DFQATT, CDR2 SNEGSKA (reference sequence). This CDR3 has 13 residues. The trim removed 3 bases at V and 5 bases at J, leaving 5 bases unmatched. CDR3 nucleotides: TGCAGTGCTAGTGGAAGGACAGGGACTGAAGCTTTCTTT. It specifies CSASGRTGTEAFF.

This sequence joins TRBV3-1 (or the pseudogene TRBV3-2) and TRBJ2-1, with TRBD2 as a possible D gene (5 bases). This CDR3 spans 16 amino acids. Per germline, CDR1 LGHDT and CDR2 YNNKEL (reference sequence). The V gene lost 0 bases and the J gene lost 3 bases, with 12 bases spanning the gap. DNA of the CDR3: TGTGCCAGCAGCCAAGAAGGTCGGACTTTCTACAATGAGCAGTTCTTC. Protein: CASSQEGRTFYNEQFF.

The chain combines TRBV6-6 with TRBJ1-2; D not resolved. CDR1 MNHNY and CDR2 SVGAGI come from the germline V gene (reference sequence). The CDR3 consists of 13 residues. The germline V and J ends were trimmed by 6 bases and 6 bases, with 14 bases remaining between them. The CDR3 sequence: CASSPRYQDGYTF. CDR3 nucleotides: TGTGCCAGCAGCCCGCGGTACCAAGATGGCTACACCTTC.

J is TRBJ1-5 and V is TRBV5-4; 8 bases line up with TRBD1. After removal of 0 bases from V and 0 bases from J, the junction contained 5 bases not matched to a gene. The CDR3 is 17 amino acids. Germline CDR1 is SGHNT and CDR2 is YYREEE (reference sequence). The CDR3 nucleotides read TGTGCCAGCAGCTTGGGGGACAGGAGAAATAGCAATCAGCCCCAGCATTTT. Its translation is CASSLGDRRNSNQPQHF.

The chain is built from TRBV29-1 and TRBJ2-7; D may be TRBD2 (6 bases). The V end was cut by 6 bases, the J end by 0 bases, with 15 bases between. This CDR3 has 14 residues. The germline gives CDR1 SQVTM, CDR2 ANQGSEA. CDR3 region: CSVTRGTGSYEQYF. The DNA for the CDR3 is TGCAGCGTGACCCGAGGGACTGGCTCCTACGAGCAGTACTTC.

V and J are TRBV6-2 or TRBV6-3 and TRBJ1-1; TRBD1 matches at 11 bases. Germline assignment: CDR1 MNHEY and CDR2 SVGEGT. The J segment lost 3 bases and the V segment lost 4 bases, leaving 4 bases of the junction unmatched. The CDR3 runs 15 residues. CDR3 bases: TGTGCCAGCAGTTTTCCGGGACAGGGGGACACTGAAGCTTTCTTT. This codes for CASSFPGQGDTEAFF.

The table lists this clone with a count of one. The chain employs TRBV7-2 and TRBJ2-1, with 10 bases aligning to TRBD2. Germline-derived CDR1 and CDR2 are SGHTA and FQGNSA. The CDR3 has 13 residues. J lost 10 bases, V lost 5 bases, and 5 bases had no gene match. The DNA for the CDR3 is TGTGCCAGCAGCCAATGGACTAGCGGCGAGCAGTTCTTC. The encoded protein is CASSQWTSGEQFF.

The rearrangement links TRBV28 to TRBJ1-5; D possibly corresponds to TRBD1 (6 bases). CDR1 and CDR2 from the germline V gene are MDHEN and SYDVKM. Trimming took off 3 bases at V and 3 bases at J, with 12 bases between the two ends. The CDR3 runs to 15 residues. DNA of the CDR3: TGTGCCAGCAGTTTGGCCAGGGGTGACAATCAGCCCCAGCATTTT. This encodes CASSLARGDNQPQHF.

The V gene is TRBV7-2, the J gene TRBJ1-6; 9 positions match TRBD1. After removal of 4 bases from V and 11 bases from J, the junction contained 6 bases not matched to a gene. CDR1 is SGHTA and CDR2 is FQGNSA in the germline V gene. This CDR3 spans 14 amino acids. The CDR3 DNA is TGTGCCAGCAGCTCGGGACAGGGAAGGCCACCCCTCCACTTT. This sequence encodes CASSSGQGRPPLHF.

The rearrangement joins TRBV28 to TRBJ1-3, with D perhaps matching TRBD1 (6 bases). The germline V gene encodes CDR1 MDHEN and CDR2 SYDVKM. With 5 bases removed from V and 5 bases from J, the gap between germline ends came to 19 bases. The CDR3 sequence is 16 residues long. The CDR3 DNA sequence: TGTGCCAGCAGTACAGGGTACGGGGCCGATAGAAACACCATATATTTT. Translated, it gives CASSTGYGADRNTIYF.

V usage is TRBV29-1 and J usage is TRBJ1-5; 7 bases align to TRBD1. This CDR3 region has 14 residues. After removal of 5 bases from V and 0 bases from J, the junction contained 4 bases not matched to a gene. Germline CDR1 reads SQVTM; CDR2 reads ANQGSEA. Here the CDR3 DNA reads TGCAGCGTTCAACAGGGGAATAGCAATCAGCCCCAGCATTTT. This translates into CSVQQGNSNQPQHF.

The chain combines TRBV24-1 with TRBJ2-2, with D perhaps TRBD2 (5 bases). V shed 4 bases and J shed 5 bases, with 10 bases lying between them. CDR1 KGHDR and CDR2 SFDVKD come from the germline V gene. The CDR3 runs 14 residues. DNA of the CDR3: TGTGCCACCAGTGAATTAGGAGGAACCGGGGAGCTGTTTTTT. Amino acid sequence: CATSELGGTGELFF.

The chain is built from TRBV28 and TRBJ1-5; D is uncertain. V lost 6 bases, J lost 7 bases, and 19 bases lay in between. This CDR3 is built from 15 residues. Looked up from germline, CDR1 is MDHEN and CDR2 is SYDVKM. The CDR3, as DNA: TGTGCCAGCAGCAGTGCGGGATCTGGAGGGCAGCCCCAGCATTTT. Protein product: CASSSAGSGGQPQHF.

This clone came up once. The V gene is TRBV20-1, the J gene TRBJ2-1; TRBD2 aligns across 8 bases. The CDR3 is made up of 16 amino acids. The germline V gene encodes CDR1 DFQATT and CDR2 SNEGSKA (reference sequence). J gave up 5 bases and V 3 bases, and 12 bases lay outside the gene matches. The CDR3 DNA reads TGCAGTGCTAGTCGCACCGGGATAGCGGGACACAATGAGCAGTTCTTC. This translates into CSASRTGIAGHNEQFF.

The chain employs TRBV28 and TRBJ2-1, with D perhaps matching TRBD1 (9 bases). In germline, CDR1 is MDHEN, CDR2 SYDVKM. This CDR3 is built from 17 residues. Deletions cut 1 base from V and 7 bases from J, with 20 bases between. CDR3 nucleotide sequence: TGTGCCAGCAGTTTATTCCGGGGGGGGACAGGGAGAAATGAGCAGTTCTTC. Its translation: CASSLFRGGTGRNEQFF. Supplemented by reference TRBV28 and TRBJ2-1, the full variable domain reads DVKVTQSSRYLVKRTGEKVFLECVQDMDHENMFWYRQDPGLGLRLIYFSYDVKMKEKGDIPEGYSVSREKKERFSLILESASTNQTSMYLCASSLFRGGTGRNEQFFGPGTRLTVL.

The J gene is TRBJ2-7, the V gene TRBV9; D call uncertain. CDR1 and CDR2 from the germline V gene are SGDLS and YYNGEE. The V gene lost 8 bases and the J gene lost 6 bases, with 9 bases spanning the gap. This CDR3 region has 10 residues. CDR3 sequence: CASTRAEQYF. CDR3 DNA: TGTGCCAGTACTCGAGCCGAGCAGTACTTC.

CDR3 sequence reads: CASSLMGQGNTEAFF. The CDR3 DNA follows: TGTGCCAGCAGCTTAATGGGACAGGGAAACACTGAAGCTTTCTTT. This chain uses TRBV11-2 with TRBJ1-1; 9 bases are a match to TRBD1. Germline CDR1 is SGHAT and CDR2 is FQNNGV. The CDR3 totals 15 residues. The V gene end was trimmed by 2 bases and the J gene end by 2 bases; junction bases not matched to a gene: 3.